The 11 T cell receptor beta chains below come from one sample, sequenced in a study of shared clonotypes between healthy human individuals. Sequencing was performed with immunoSEQ multiplex PCR; in TCRdb, only in-frame clones are kept and a portion is missing. The top ten clones hold over 0.1% of a sample with some 2,400,000 clones, around 95% of them seen once. Source material: naive CD4+ T cells sorted from blood. The subset is: CD45RA+ positively selected. The source of these receptors is a man aged 18 to 29 in good health.

V is TRBV6-5 and J is TRBJ1-6, with D uncertain. This CDR3 contains 15 residues. With 2 bases removed from V and 5 bases from J, the gap between germline ends came to 10 bases. Germline CDR1 MNHEY, CDR2 SVGAGI. CDR3 protein: CASSYDQVNNSPLHF. CDR3 sequence (DNA): TGTGCCAGCAGTTACGACCAGGTCAATAATTCACCCCTCCACTTT.

This chain joins TRBV7-8 and TRBJ2-7; 7 positions agree with TRBD2. This CDR3 contains 14 residues. The germline V gene has CDR1 SGHVS and CDR2 FQNEAQ. V lost 1 base, J lost 4 bases, and 4 bases stayed unmatched. CDR3 nucleotides: TGTGCCAGCAGCTTAGGCGGGAGTCGGTACGAGCAGTACTTC. Protein: CASSLGGSRYEQYF. The full variable domain, its missing parts supplied by reference TRBV7-8 and TRBJ2-7, is GAGVSQSPRYKVAKRGQDVALRCDPISGHVSLFWYQQALGQGPEFLTYFQNEAQLDKSGLPSDRFFAERPEGSVSTLKIQRTQQEDSAVYLCASSLGGSRYEQYFGPGTRLTVT.

CDR3 in DNA: TGTGCCAGCACCCGGGGAGGGGCTGGGGCCAACGTCCTGACTTTC. Its protein is CASTRGGAGANVLTF. The chain links TRBV28 to TRBJ2-6; 7 bases line up with TRBD2. This CDR3 spans 15 amino acids. Germline V gene lookup returns CDR1 MDHEN and CDR2 SYDVKM. Trimming removed 7 bases from V and 2 bases from J; junction bases left unmatched: 5.

This chain uses TRBV6-6 with TRBJ2-1; 8 positions match TRBD2. V lost 7 bases, J lost 3 bases, and 11 bases stayed unmatched. CDR3 length: 16 residues. From germline, CDR1 is MNHNY and CDR2 SVGAGI (reference sequence). The CDR3 DNA sequence: TGTGCCAGCACAAACGAGGGGACTAGAGGCTACAATGAGCAGTTCTTC. This translates into CASTNEGTRGYNEQFF.

The table lists this clone with a count of one. The chain joins TRBV5-4 to TRBJ2-1, with TRBD2 identical over 7 bases. This CDR3 has 12 amino acids. With V trimmed by 10 bases and J by 2 bases, 3 bases remained unmatched. CDR1 SGHNT and CDR2 YYREEE come from the germline V gene (reference sequence). CDR3 DNA sequence: TGTGCCGCCCGGGGGGCCTACAATGAGCAGTTCTTC. It codes for CAARGAYNEQFF.

The V and J genes are TRBV29-1 and TRBJ2-7; D is perhaps TRBD1 or TRBD2 (5 bases each). Germline CDR1 and CDR2: SQVTM and ANQGSEA. V lost 8 bases to trimming and J lost 3 bases, with 17 bases between them. CDR3 size: 13 residues. The CDR3 sequence: CSIRDRTNYEQYF. The CDR3 region has the DNA TGCAGCATCCGGGACCGAACAAACTACGAGCAGTACTTC.

The J gene is TRBJ1-2, the V gene TRBV5-1; TRBD1 might be the D (6 bases). Germline CDR1 and CDR2: SGHRS and YFSETQ. V lost 1 base and J 5 bases, leaving 12 bases between the germline ends. This CDR3 has 14 residues. CDR3 residues: CASSLLDRSYGYTF. The CDR3 region has the DNA TGCGCCAGCAGCTTGTTGGACAGAAGTTATGGCTACACCTTC.

The chain combines TRBV5-8 with TRBJ1-1, with D unresolved. V lost 4 bases and J lost 1, with 11 bases in between. The germline V gene encodes CDR1 SGHTS and CDR2 YDEGEE. The CDR3 runs to 14 residues. CDR3 sequence reads: CASSVGPENTEAFF. CDR3 coding DNA: TGTGCCAGCAGCGTTGGACCGGAGAACACTGAAGCTTTCTTT.

Notes on this clone: The same CDR3 is also encoded by other DNA sequences in this sample. This rearrangement joins TRBV29-1 to TRBJ2-5, with D perhaps being TRBD1 or TRBD2 (5 bases each). Germline assignment: CDR1 SQVTM and CDR2 ANQGSEA. The CDR3 has 12 residues. V was trimmed by 2 bases and J by 4 bases, leaving 8 bases between them. The CDR3 coding sequence is TGCAGCGTTGAACTTGGGGGAGAGACCCAGTACTTC. Its translation is CSVELGGETQYF.

V gene TRBV7-9 combines with J gene TRBJ2-4; D uncertain. CDR3 length: 14 amino acids. V dropped 4 bases and J dropped 10 bases, with 17 bases sitting between them. Germline assignment: CDR1 SEHNR and CDR2 FQNEAQ (reference sequence). In DNA form, the CDR3 reads TGTGCCAGCAGCTCCTGGACCGACGTCAGTATTCAGTACTTC. It translates to CASSSWTDVSIQYF.

As to this clone: This sample includes further DNA sequences coding for the same CDR3. The gene calls are TRBV7-3 and TRBJ2-1; 9 nucleotides agree with TRBD1. The CDR3 extends over 15 amino acids. J lost 3 bases, V lost 5 bases, and 5 bases had no gene match. Looked up from germline, CDR1 is SGHTA and CDR2 is FQGTGA. CDR3 amino acids: CASSPGQGSYNEQFF. Here the CDR3 DNA reads TGTGCCAGCAGCCCCGGACAGGGGAGCTACAATGAGCAGTTCTTC.